The 9 T cell receptor beta chains given below trace back to one sample, sequenced in a study of T cell responses to AZD1222 COVID-19 vaccine. Profiled with immunoSEQ multiplex PCR; TCRdb holds only in-frame clones, not every one. The profile shows approximately 100,000 clones, more than 90% of them singletons. The material was peripheral blood, obtained on day 0 of AZD1222 vaccination. These receptors originate from an adult in good health.

This chain uses TRBV7-9 with TRBJ1-6; weak D call: TRBD1 (5 bases). Between the trimmed V and J ends, which lost 1 base and 7 bases, there was a span of 17 bases. The V gene's germline CDR1 is SEHNR and CDR2 FQNEAQ (reference sequence). This CDR3 region has 17 residues. The CDR3 reads CASSLDVWGEGNSPLHF. DNA for the CDR3: TGTGCCAGCAGCTTAGATGTGTGGGGGGAAGGAAATTCACCCCTCCACTTT.

This clone came up a few times. CDR3 bases: TGTGCCAGCAGCCTGACAGGGGAGGGCAATCAGCCCCAGCATTTT. This sequence encodes CASSLTGEGNQPQHF. The V and J genes are TRBV6-2 or TRBV6-3 and TRBJ1-5; TRBD1 matches at 8 bases. CDR1 and CDR2 (germline): MNHEY, SVGEGT. Trimming took 6 bases from V and 2 from J; bases not matched to a gene: 6. This CDR3 contains 15 residues.

The V call is TRBV9, the J call TRBJ1-2, with D perhaps matching TRBD1 (6 bases). Per germline, CDR1 SGDLS and CDR2 YYNGEE. V lost 3 bases and J lost 2, with 11 bases in between. There are 14 residues in the CDR3. The CDR3 coding sequence is TGTGCCAGCAGCGGTCCAACAGGGAACTATGGCTACACCTTC. This translates into CASSGPTGNYGYTF.

The chain joins TRBV6-6 to TRBJ1-5, with 8 bases identical to TRBD1. With V trimmed by 6 bases and J by 3 bases, 10 bases remained unmatched. CDR1 is MNHNY and CDR2 is SVGAGI in the germline V gene (reference sequence). The CDR3 is made up of 16 amino acids. CDR3 sequence: CASSSDRGVNNQPQHF. The CDR3 region has the DNA TGTGCCAGCAGCTCCGACAGGGGAGTGAACAATCAGCCCCAGCATTTT.

The table lists this clone with a count of one. J is TRBJ2-1 and V is TRBV6-1; no clear D gene. V lost 0 bases and J lost 8, with 14 bases in between. CDR1 and CDR2 (germline): MNHNS, SASEGT. This CDR3 spans 15 amino acids. The DNA of the CDR3 is TGTGCCAGCAGTGAAGCCCCCTCTGATCTCGATGAGCAGTTCTTC. Protein sequence: CASSEAPSDLDEQFF.

The chain combines TRBV29-1 with TRBJ1-1; TRBD1 might be the D (5 bases). CDR1 and CDR2 from the germline V gene are SQVTM and ANQGSEA. The CDR3 runs to 11 residues. V was trimmed by 4 bases and J by 7 bases, leaving 10 bases between them. Here the CDR3 DNA reads TGCAGCGTTGCCCAAGGGGTTGAAGCTTTCTTT. Protein sequence: CSVAQGVEAFF.

This chain links TRBV19 with TRBJ1-4; a weak D match, TRBD1 (6 bases). This CDR3 is built from 13 residues. Trimming took off 6 bases at V and 8 bases at J, with 13 bases between the two ends. Germline V gene data show CDR1 as LNHDA and CDR2 as SQIVND (reference sequence). As DNA, the CDR3 is TGTGCCAGTAGCGGCAGGGGTTGGGAAAAACTGTTTTTT. It is translated as CASSGRGWEKLFF.

The V gene is TRBV15, the J gene TRBJ1-5; unclear D gene. The CDR3 extends over 17 amino acids. V gave up 5 bases and J gave up 0 bases, with 17 bases separating them. Germline loops: CDR1 LNHNV, CDR2 YYDKDF (reference sequence). The CDR3 coding sequence is TGTGCCACCAGCGATCCGCGTGCGAAATATAGCAATCAGCCCCAGCATTTT. Translated, it gives CATSDPRAKYSNQPQHF.

As regards this clone: Other DNA sequences in this specimen translate into the identical CDR3. The J gene is TRBJ2-2, the V gene TRBV19; the D is unclear. The germline V gene has CDR1 LNHDA and CDR2 SQIVND (reference sequence). The V end lost 2 bases, the J end lost 1 base, and 5 bases lay between the germline ends. CDR3 size: 14 residues. The CDR3 bases are TGTGCCAGTAGTATATCCCGGAACACCGGGGAGCTGTTTTTT. Amino acid sequence: CASSISRNTGELFF.